The count of the clone carrying this TCR beta chain is one. Sequencing was performed with immunoSEQ multiplex PCR; in TCRdb, only in-frame clones are kept and a portion is missing. The sample shows 15,000 to 18,000 clones, 80% to 90% of them seen only once. Trimming left V 4 bases short and J 0 bases short, with 11 bases between. The length of the CDR3 is 14 residues. Germline values: CDR1 SGHRS, CDR2 YFSETQ. This record comes from a study of control samples from healthy donors and cancer patients. The sequence derives from a woman aged 65 to 85 with colorectal cancer. Specimen: PBMCs. J is TRBJ2-7 and V is TRBV5-1; possibly TRBD2 for D (5 bases). In DNA, the CDR3 is TGCGCCAGCAGCACGAGGGTATCCTCCTACGAGCAGTACTTC. As protein: CASSTRVSSYEQYF.